A selection of T cell receptor beta chains follows, all from one sample in a study of Graves' ophthalmopathy and Graves' hyperthyroidism. TCRdb re-analysed the multiplex PCR reads in MiXCR, keeping a single row per CDR3 protein. The sample consists of 230,000 or so distinct CDR3 sequences, 45% of them appearing once. The sequencing input was peripheral blood. Source of these receptors: an adult man with Graves' ophthalmopathy. CDR3s include the opening cysteine and the closing phenylalanine or tryptophan. A D gene is named only where the DNA matches it firmly. Size tells how often a clone was seen (once, few, many) or the class of an expanded clone, and some rows leave it out.

cdr3_nt cdr3_aa j_call d_call clone_size v_call
TGTGCCAGCAGCAGGGACAGGGACTTCGAGCAGTACTTC CASSRDRDFEQYF TRBJ2-7 TRBD1 . TRBV12-3/TRBV12-4
TGTGCCATCAGTCAATCTACAGGGTACTATGGCTACACCTTC CAISQSTGYYGYTF TRBJ1-2 . few TRBV10-3
TGTGCCAGCAGCTCCGGTCGGTCCGGGCTAGCCAAAAACATTCAGTACTTC CASSSGRSGLAKNIQYF TRBJ2-4 . . TRBV11-1
TGCGCCAGCAGCTTGGTAGGGACAGGGTTAGGGGATGGCTACACCTTC CASSLVGTGLGDGYTF TRBJ1-2 TRBD1 . TRBV5-1
TGCGCCAGCAGCCAACGAGGGGGGGAGACCCAGTACTTC CASSQRGGETQYF TRBJ2-5 . . TRBV4-1
TGTGCCAGCAGCCTCAGGCGTTCTGGGGCCAACGTCCTGACTTTC CASSLRRSGANVLTF TRBJ2-6 . . TRBV13
TGTGCCATTGAGAGGGTCCCGGGCACTGAAGCTTTCTTT CAIERVPGTEAFF TRBJ1-1 . few TRBV10-3
TGTGCCAGCAGCCGCAGGGAATCTCAGCCCCAGCATTTT CASSRRESQPQHF TRBJ1-5 . . TRBV10-1
TGCAGCGTCGGTGGGCACAGGGGGCGTTACGAGCAGTACTTC CSVGGHRGRYEQYF TRBJ2-7 TRBD1 once TRBV29-1
TGTGCCAGCAGTTACGCGGTGACTAGCGCCGGGGAGCTGTTTTTT CASSYAVTSAGELFF TRBJ2-2 TRBD2 few TRBV2
TGTGCCATCAGTGAGACGGACAGCTATGGCTACACCTTC CAISETDSYGYTF TRBJ1-2 . many TRBV10-3
TGTGCCAGCAGTTACGACGGGACAGCCTATGGCTACACCTTC CASSYDGTAYGYTF TRBJ1-2 TRBD1 . TRBV6-5
TGTGCCAGCAGCGCGGATGGGGGCTACACCTTC CASSADGGYTF TRBJ1-2 . . TRBV9
TGTGCCAGCAGCTTAGCGGTGGGGTGGCAGGGATACGAGCAGTACTTC CASSLAVGWQGYEQYF TRBJ2-7 . . TRBV11-2
TGCAGCGTTGAAGAAGGGAGCCTTAATGAGCAGTTCTTC CSVEEGSLNEQFF TRBJ2-1 . once TRBV29-1
TGCGCCAGCAGCCACCGGGGGCGATCCTATGGCTACACCTTC CASSHRGRSYGYTF TRBJ1-2 . few TRBV7-8
TGTGCCAGCAGTGAAGACCGGAGAGACACTGAAGCTTTCTTT CASSEDRRDTEAFF TRBJ1-1 . many TRBV2
TGCAGTGCCCGAGGATCCGGGGAGCTGTTTTTT CSARGSGELFF TRBJ2-2 . . TRBV20-1
TGTGCCAGCAGTGAATCCGGGTTCGGCTACACCTTC CASSESGFGYTF TRBJ1-2 . . TRBV6-1
TGCAGTGCTAGTCGACGGTACACTGAAGCTTTCTTT CSASRRYTEAFF TRBJ1-1 . few TRBV20-1
TGTGCCAGCAGCAAATTAGCGGGAGGGGGTTTCTCCTACGAGCAGTACTTC CASSKLAGGGFSYEQYF TRBJ2-7 TRBD2 . TRBV7-9
TGTGCCAGCAGTGAGGACAGGAGCACAGATACGCAGTATTTT CASSEDRSTDTQYF TRBJ2-3 TRBD1 . TRBV2
TGTGCCATCAGCGACTGGGCTAGCGGGGGCCAAGGGGTAGAGACCCAGTACTTC CAISDWASGGQGVETQYF TRBJ2-5 TRBD2 . TRBV10-3
TGCGCCAGCAGCTTGCTCAGGGGGATGAACACTGAAGCTTTCTTT CASSLLRGMNTEAFF TRBJ1-1 TRBD1 . TRBV5-1
TGTGCCACCAGTGACACGGGACAGGACGGACAGACCTACGAGCAGTACTTC CATSDTGQDGQTYEQYF TRBJ2-7 TRBD1 few TRBV24-1
TGTGCCACCAGTGACCACAGGGCTGTCTACAATGAGCAGTACTTC CATSDHRAVYNEQYF TRBJ2-7 . . TRBV24-1
TGTGCCAGTAAGGCTAGCGGGAGGTCTGGGGAGACCCAGTACTTC CASKASGRSGETQYF TRBJ2-5 TRBD2 few TRBV19
TGTGCCAGTAGTCCACGTCTTGACTCTGAAGCTTTCTTT CASSPRLDSEAFF TRBJ1-1 . many TRBV19
TGTGCCAGCGGTCTTCAGCCCCAGCATTTT CASGLQPQHF TRBJ1-5 . few TRBV6-5
TGTGCCAGTAGTATTCCGGCAGGGTCTGGCACCGGGGAGCTGTTTTTT CASSIPAGSGTGELFF TRBJ2-2 . . TRBV19
TGTGCCAGTAGTAGCGACAGGTGGAACTATGGCTACACCTTC CASSSDRWNYGYTF TRBJ1-2 . few TRBV19
TGTGCCAGCAGCTTAAGTGCGGCTAGCACAGATACGCAGTATTTT CASSLSAASTDTQYF TRBJ2-3 . . TRBV7-3
TGTGCCAGCAGCCTACCGGACAGGGATGATGGCTACACCTTC CASSLPDRDDGYTF TRBJ1-2 TRBD1 many TRBV5-6
TGTGCCAGCAGCCCCCTGGGTGGACGTCGACAGGAAGTCTACGAGCAGTACTTC CASSPLGGRRQEVYEQYF TRBJ2-7 . . TRBV7-2
TGTGCCAGCAGTGACTCTGGCAGGCTGGGCTACGAGCAGTACTTC CASSDSGRLGYEQYF TRBJ2-7 . few TRBV5-6
TGCCGTGCTAGAGGAACCGACGCTAGCAATCAGCCCCAGCATTTT CRARGTDASNQPQHF TRBJ1-5 . . TRBV20-1
TGCAGCGTTGTCCCCGGACAGGGTCGTATGAACACTGAAGCTTTCTTT CSVVPGQGRMNTEAFF TRBJ1-1 TRBD1 . TRBV29-1
TGCAGTGCTAGAGACGCTAGCGGGATTGGCCGAGAGACCCAGTACTTC CSARDASGIGRETQYF TRBJ2-5 TRBD2 once TRBV20-1
TGTGCCAGCAGCTTAGGCAGGGGCATGAAGGTTAATGAAAAACTGTTTTTT CASSLGRGMKVNEKLFF TRBJ1-4 . . TRBV7-9
TGTGCCAGCAGCTTAGTTAAGGAGAACACTGAAGCTTTCTTT CASSLVKENTEAFF TRBJ1-1 . . TRBV7-9
TGCAGCGTGGATGACGGGCTGGATCAGCCCCAGCATTTT CSVDDGLDQPQHF TRBJ1-5 . many TRBV29-1
TGTGCCAGCAGCTTAAGGGGGGGGACGGGAGACGAGCAGTACTTC CASSLRGGTGDEQYF TRBJ2-7 . many TRBV7-8